The 12 T cell receptor beta chains listed next were all sequenced from one sample in a study of CD8+CD57+ T cells in acquired aplastic anemia. Using genomic DNA as the template, TCR beta VDJ and CDR3 profiling was carried out. TCRdb re-derived calls from the reads in MiXCR, one entry per CDR3 protein. The table lists 400,000 to 500,000 distinct CDR3 sequences, roughly 64% of them singletons. Specimen: sorted CD4+, CD8+, or CD8+CD57+ T cells (not recorded which) from PBMCs. These receptors were taken from a human donor in good health, serving as a control.

About this clonotype itself: Its ends do not fully match the called genes, so a read error is possible. The chain carries TRBV6-4 and TRBJ1-1; TRBD1 might be the D (6 bases). CDR1 is MRHNA, CDR2 SNTAGT, per germline. The length of the CDR3 is 13 residues. CDR3 residues: CASSAGQGTEALF. CDR3 sequence (DNA): TGTGCCAGCAGTGCAGGCCAGGGGACTGAAGCTCTCTTT.

The rearrangement uses TRBV7-2 and TRBJ2-5; 7 bases map to TRBD2. The CDR3 totals 15 residues. V was pared by 1 base and J by 5 bases, with 7 bases of the junction left unmatched. Germline CDR1 reads SGHTA; CDR2 reads FQGNSA. For the CDR3, the DNA is TGTGCCAGCAGCTTAGATTCGGCGGGGGACGAGACCCAGTACTTC. Its protein is CASSLDSAGDETQYF.

The chain couples TRBV10-3 to TRBJ2-1; 7 nucleotides align to TRBD1. The CDR3 contains 13 residues. Germline trimming cut 7 bases from V and 7 bases from J; bases unmatched to any gene: 7. CDR1 and CDR2 from the germline V gene are ENHRY and SYGVKD. The chain's CDR3 is CAIMRQGGNEQFF. The CDR3 nucleotides read TGTGCCATCATGCGACAGGGTGGGAATGAGCAGTTCTTC.

This CDR3 is CASSPHSLNTEAFFF. CDR3 DNA: TGTGCCAGCAGCCCGCACAGCTTGAACACTGAAGCTTTCTTTTTT. This rearrangement joins TRBV7-3 to TRBJ2-2; unclear D gene. CDR1 and CDR2 from the germline V gene are SGHTA and FQGTGA. Trimming cost V 5 bases and J 17 bases, with 27 bases left between them. This CDR3 spans 15 amino acids.

This chain joins TRBV11-2 and TRBJ1-1; D remains unclear. CDR1 and CDR2 from the germline V gene are SGHAT and FQNNGV. V shed 5 bases and J shed 2 bases, with 24 bases lying between them. This CDR3 is 18 amino acids long. In DNA, the CDR3 is TGTGCCAGCAGCCCCACGTCGTCCTTCAGGTCGGGAAACACTGAAGCTTTCTTT. It is translated as CASSPTSSFRSGNTEAFF. Variable domain in full (rest from reference TRBV11-2 and TRBJ1-1): EAGVAQSPRYKIIEKRQSVAFWCNPISGHATLYWYQQILGQGPKLLIQFQNNGVVDDSQLPKDRFSAERLKGVDSTLKIQPAKLEDSAVYLCASSPTSSFRSGNTEAFFGQGTRLTVV.

This clonotype was recorded many times. The chain recombines TRBV7-3 with TRBJ1-3; possibly TRBD1 for D (5 bases). With 3 bases removed from V and 4 bases from J, the gap between germline ends came to 7 bases. Germline V gives CDR1 SGHTA, CDR2 FQGTGA. The CDR3 consists of 13 residues. CDR3 sequence reads: CASSFGAGNTIYF. The CDR3 bases are TGTGCCAGCAGCTTCGGGGCCGGAAACACCATATATTTT.

This rearrangement joins TRBV29-1 to TRBJ2-2; D not certain. The V end was cut by 6 bases, the J end by 2 bases, with 7 bases between. Germline V gives CDR1 SQVTM, CDR2 ANQGSEA. The length of the CDR3 is 12 residues. In DNA form, the CDR3 reads TGCAGCGTCCATGATAACACCGGGGAGCTGTTTTTT. It translates to CSVHDNTGELFF.

The chain combines TRBV9 with TRBJ1-1; 7 bases are a match to TRBD1. Germline V gene lookup returns CDR1 SGDLS and CDR2 YYNGEE. This CDR3 region has 14 residues. The ends lost 3 bases at V and 14 bases at J; junction bases unmatched: 16. The CDR3 nucleotides read TGTGCCAGCAGCGCCAGCGACACGGGGACAGCAAGATTCTTT. It yields the protein CASSASDTGTARFF.

The genes are TRBV9 and TRBJ1-1; D gene unclear. The CDR3 loop spans 13 amino acids. Trimming shortened V by 5 bases and J by 14 bases, and 22 bases separated the two germline ends. The germline V gene has CDR1 SGDLS and CDR2 YYNGEE. The CDR3 DNA is TGTGCCAGCAGAGAACGGAAGGCCTCTAATTCATTCTTT. Translating it yields CASRERKASNSFF.

The chain recombines TRBV2 with TRBJ2-1; D is unresolved. The J call is in doubt because the DNA end fits TRBJ2-5 better. Germline V gene lookup returns CDR1 SNHLY and CDR2 FYNNEI. The CDR3 totals 14 residues. This chain's CDR3 is CASSPTDNQDDQYF. In nucleotides, the CDR3 is TGTGCCAGCAGCCCGACCGATAATCAAGATGACCAGTACTTC.

This chain joins TRBV15 and TRBJ2-7; D is possibly TRBD1 or TRBD2 (7 bases each). The CDR3 has 14 amino acids. V was pared by 5 bases and J by 2 bases, with 13 bases between. From germline, CDR1 is LNHNV and CDR2 YYDKDF (reference sequence). CDR3 DNA sequence: TGTGCCACCAGCGGAGCGGGACAGACCTACGAGCAGTACTTC. Its protein is CATSGAGQTYEQYF.

To note about this clonotype: This is likely a read error, given that the CDR3 carries no conserved phenylalanine or tryptophan at its end. No DNA is shown, since the ends of the CDR3 on it are uncertain; the CDR3 is the one TCRdb lists. This CDR3 reads CASSPSRDTEPMS. V and J are TRBV7-3 and TRBJ1-1. Per germline, CDR1 SGHTA and CDR2 FQGTGA. Ends included, the CDR3 has 13 residues.